These 31 T cell receptor beta chains came from one sample sequenced in a study of blood T cells in healthy people across ages. With a J-beta primer mix and a sample-barcoded 5' primer, a second PCR ran roughly 6 to 11 cycles. Each CDR3 protein gets one entry after TCRdb re-called the 5' RACE reads with MiXCR. The table includes hundreds of thousands of distinct CDR3 sequences, roughly three fifths detected once. The sequencing sample was made of blood. The receptor source for this set is a middle-aged man in good health.

The chain employs TRBV29-1 and TRBJ2-2; weak D call: TRBD1 (6 bases). Germline CDR1 SQVTM, CDR2 ANQGSEA. The ends were cut back, 0 bases at V and 6 bases at J, with 14 bases in the middle. The CDR3 contains 15 residues. The DNA of the CDR3 is TGCAGCGTTGAAGAGGGGGCGGCCCTCCCCGGGGAGCTGTTTTTT. Residues: CSVEEGAALPGELFF.

This clonotype appeared a few times. This chain connects TRBV12-3 or TRBV12-4 to TRBJ2-3, with 11 bases matching TRBD2. With V trimmed by 3 bases and J by 0 bases, 5 bases remained unmatched. The CDR3 consists of 17 residues. CDR3 residues: CASSFSTSGTSTDTQYF. The CDR3 DNA reads TGTGCCAGCAGTTTCTCGACTAGCGGGACTAGCACAGATACGCAGTATTTT.

This clonotype was picked up a small number of times. V is TRBV20-1 and J is TRBJ1-2, with 7 bases lining up with TRBD1. The V gene end was trimmed by 3 bases and the J gene end by 1 base; junction bases not matched to a gene: 2. Germline CDR1 reads DFQATT; CDR2 reads SNEGSKA (reference sequence). There are 13 residues in the CDR3. CDR3 loop: CSASQGDNYGYTF. CDR3 bases: TGCAGTGCTAGTCAGGGGGATAACTATGGCTACACCTTC.

The chain joins TRBV4-3 to TRBJ2-3; D unclear. Trimming removed 1 base at V and 3 bases at J, with 8 bases between. This CDR3 is built from 14 residues. Looked up from germline, CDR1 is LGHNA and CDR2 is YSLEER. This chain's CDR3 is CASSQGPQTDTQYF. The CDR3 region has the DNA TGCGCCAGCAGCCAAGGGCCCCAGACAGATACGCAGTATTTT.

The chain has TRBV20-1 and TRBJ2-3; the D is unclear. CDR3 size: 11 residues. V lost 3 bases to trimming and J lost 6 bases, with 7 bases between them. Germline CDR1 and CDR2: DFQATT and SNEGSKA (reference sequence). CDR3 residues: CSASPTDTQYF. The CDR3 DNA reads as TGCAGTGCTAGCCCCACGGATACGCAGTATTTT.

This clonotype occurred a few times. This chain uses TRBV6-6 with TRBJ2-3, with 11 bases identical to TRBD1. CDR3 length equals 16 residues. The germline gives CDR1 MNHNY, CDR2 SVGAGI (reference sequence). J lost 6 bases, V lost 4 bases, and 9 bases had no gene match. The CDR3 DNA is TGTGCCAGCAGTTCTCCGGACAGGGGGCGCGAGGATACGCAGTATTTT. Translated, it gives CASSSPDRGREDTQYF.

The chain employs TRBV10-3 and TRBJ2-1, with 15 positions matching TRBD2. The CDR3 has 19 amino acids. J gave up 2 bases and V 7 bases, and 12 bases lay outside the gene matches. Germline V gives CDR1 ENHRY, CDR2 SYGVKD. The CDR3 region has the DNA TGTGCCATCACCACGGGACTAGCGGGAGGTGTCCCCCCCTACAATGAGCAGTTCTTC. This gives the protein CAITTGLAGGVPPYNEQFF.

The chain couples TRBV28 to TRBJ2-7; the match to TRBD2 covers 12 bases. The germline V gene encodes CDR1 MDHEN and CDR2 SYDVKM. The CDR3 loop spans 14 amino acids. Trimming at V came to 9 bases and at J to 0 bases, leaving 3 bases not matched to a gene. This CDR3 reads CASQTSGSSYEQYF. CDR3 in DNA: TGTGCCAGTCAGACTAGCGGGAGCTCCTACGAGCAGTACTTC.

The J gene is TRBJ2-3, the V gene TRBV14, with 7 bases aligning to TRBD1. Germline V gene lookup returns CDR1 SGHDN and CDR2 FVKESK. Trimming at V came to 3 bases and at J to 7 bases, leaving 4 bases not matched to a gene. The CDR3 sequence is 13 residues long. The CDR3 DNA sequence: TGTGCCAGCAGCCAGACAGGGAAAAATACGCAGTATTTT. Translated: CASSQTGKNTQYF.

This clonotype was seen only a few times. This sequence joins TRBV12-3 or TRBV12-4 and TRBJ1-2; D not certain. The CDR3 covers 12 residues. Trimming cost V 3 bases and J 4 bases, with 6 bases left between them. The CDR3 DNA sequence: TGTGCCAGCAGTTTGAACAGCTATGGCTACACCTTC. Its translation: CASSLNSYGYTF.

The gene calls are TRBV29-1 and TRBJ2-2; 13 bases fit TRBD2. CDR1 is SQVTM, CDR2 ANQGSEA, per germline. This CDR3 has 16 residues. V lost 3 bases to trimming and J lost 2 bases; unmatched junction nucleotides: 3. The CDR3, as DNA: TGCAGCGTTGAGGGACTAGCGGGGAAAAACACCGGGGAGCTGTTTTTT. Amino acids: CSVEGLAGKNTGELFF.

With respect to this clonotype: A much larger clone lies a single base off, so this may be a read error. The J gene is TRBJ2-4, the V gene TRBV20-1, with 7 bases aligning to TRBD2. This CDR3 region has 12 residues. Per the germline V gene, CDR1 is DFQATT and CDR2 is SNEGSKA (reference sequence). The CDR3 DNA reads as TGCGGGAGCGGGGAGGGGTACAATGAGCAGTACTTC. It encodes CGSGEGYNEQYF.

The chain carries TRBV6-4 and TRBJ2-5, with D possibly TRBD2 on 6 matching bases. Germline V CDR1 and CDR2: MRHNA, SNTAGT. The CDR3 is 14 residues long. Trimming removed 0 bases from V and 13 bases from J, with 18 bases in between. The CDR3 spells CASSDSGGTHKMYF. CDR3 DNA sequence: TGTGCCAGCAGTGACTCTGGCGGGACGCATAAAATGTACTTC.

This clonotype has more than one count but fewer than ten. The chain joins TRBV12-3 or TRBV12-4 to TRBJ2-7; no firm D call. Trimming cost V 4 bases and J 1 base, with 8 bases left between them. CDR3 length: 13 amino acids. This CDR3 reads CASSWFRSYEQYF. DNA for the CDR3: TGTGCCAGCAGTTGGTTCAGATCCTACGAGCAGTACTTC.

CDR3 in amino acids: CASSLLQGTYEQYF. The CDR3 DNA reads TGTGCCAGCAGCTTATTACAGGGAACCTACGAGCAGTACTTC. The chain combines TRBV7-2 with TRBJ2-7, with D perhaps TRBD1 (6 bases). The V and J ends lost 2 bases and 2 bases respectively, with 10 bases between them. Germline V gene data show CDR1 as SGHTA and CDR2 as FQGNSA. This CDR3 is built from 14 residues.

This clonotype showed up just once. V and J are TRBV5-1 and TRBJ2-5, with TRBD2 matching over 7 bases. The germline V gene encodes CDR1 SGHRS and CDR2 YFSETQ. CDR3 size: 15 residues. The junction had 8 bases not matched to a gene; V was cut back by 4 bases and J by 2 bases. This chain's CDR3 is CASSLGSSGQETQYF. CDR3 in DNA: TGCGCCAGCAGCCTAGGCAGTAGCGGGCAAGAGACCCAGTACTTC.

The V gene is TRBV18, the J gene TRBJ2-7, with D possibly being TRBD1 or TRBD2 (5 bases each). V lost 2 bases and J lost 5, with 16 bases in between. In germline, CDR1 is KGHSH, CDR2 LQKENI. CDR3 length: 15 amino acids. In DNA, the CDR3 is TGTGCCAGCTCACCAGGGGGATCGGCTGTAAACGAGCAGTACTTC. Its translation is CASSPGGSAVNEQYF.

The chain uses TRBV6-5 and TRBJ2-7; D remains unclear. There are 15 residues in the CDR3. Trimming left V 0 bases short and J 4 bases short, with 13 bases between. CDR1 is MNHEY and CDR2 is SVGAGI in the germline V gene. This chain's CDR3 is CASSYSMGNAYEQYF. In DNA form, the CDR3 reads TGTGCCAGCAGTTACTCGATGGGTAATGCGTACGAGCAGTACTTC.

The gene calls are TRBV29-1 and TRBJ1-2; no definite D call. From germline, CDR1 is SQVTM and CDR2 ANQGSEA. V lost 6 bases and J 0 bases, leaving 14 bases between the germline ends. This CDR3 has 14 amino acids. CDR3 protein: CSVGAGSANYGYTF. DNA of the CDR3: TGCAGCGTGGGAGCTGGATCAGCTAACTATGGCTACACCTTC.

About this clonotype: A junction boundary mismatches the germline segment, possibly from a read error. The rearrangement uses TRBV28 and TRBJ2-7; D is undetermined. CDR1 is MDHEN, CDR2 SYDVKM, per germline. This CDR3 has 15 amino acids. CDR3 region: CTSSFAITRPYEQYF. For the CDR3, the DNA is TGTACCAGCAGTTTTGCGATCACGCGGCCTTACGAGCAGTACTTC.

This chain's CDR3 is CASSLRLVSYNEQFF. The CDR3 DNA reads as TGTGCCAGCAGCTTACGACTAGTTTCCTACAATGAGCAGTTCTTC. This rearrangement joins TRBV7-3 to TRBJ2-1; D might be TRBD2 (6 bases). The germline V gene has CDR1 SGHTA and CDR2 FQGTGA. CDR3 length equals 15 residues. Deletions cut 2 bases from V and 1 base from J, with 9 bases between.

The V gene is TRBV9, the J gene TRBJ1-6; D remains ambiguous. Germline V gives CDR1 SGDLS, CDR2 YYNGEE. The V gene lost 0 bases and the J gene lost 3 bases, with 4 bases spanning the gap. This CDR3 comprises 14 residues. The DNA for the CDR3 is TGTGCCAGCAGCGTAGGGTACTATAATTCACCCCTCCACTTT. Encoded protein: CASSVGYYNSPLHF.

The chain joins TRBV27 to TRBJ2-4, with D possibly matching TRBD1 (6 bases). Germline-derived CDR1 and CDR2 are MNHEY and SMNVEV (reference sequence). There are 14 residues in the CDR3. V was clipped by 5 bases and J by 13 bases, with 21 bases between them. The CDR3 is CASSPTAQGNEQYF. The CDR3 bases are TGTGCCAGCAGTCCGACCGCCCAGGGGAATGAGCAGTACTTC.

The V call is TRBV7-3, the J call TRBJ2-6, with 8 nucleotides matching TRBD1. This CDR3 has 16 amino acids. After removal of 0 bases from V and 6 bases from J, the junction contained 4 bases not matched to a gene. CDR1 is SGHTA and CDR2 is FQGTGA in the germline V gene. The CDR3 DNA reads as TGTGCCAGCAGCTTAACCGACAGGGGTCAGGCCAACGTCCTGACTTTC. This encodes CASSLTDRGQANVLTF. The complete variable domain, with remaining parts taken from reference TRBV7-3 and TRBJ2-6, reads GAGVSQTPSNKVTEKGKYVELRCDPISGHTALYWYRQSLGQGPEFLIYFQGTGAADDSGLPNDRFFAVRPEGSVSTLKIQRTERGDSAVYLCASSLTDRGQANVLTFGAGSRLTVL.

This clonotype was found a few times. The rearrangement joins TRBV7-3 to TRBJ2-4, with D perhaps given as TRBD1 or TRBD2 (6 bases each). Trimming pared 3 bases from V and 0 bases from J, leaving 15 bases between. The CDR3 extends over 17 amino acids. Germline CDR1 SGHTA, CDR2 FQGTGA. As DNA, the CDR3 is TGTGCCAGCAGCTTGGAGACAGGACTACTAGCCAAAAACATTCAGTACTTC. Encoded protein: CASSLETGLLAKNIQYF.

The chain links TRBV7-2 to TRBJ2-5; the match to TRBD2 covers 9 bases. V trimming: 1 base; J trimming: 8 bases; junction bases outside the gene matches: 14. CDR3 length equals 17 residues. The germline gives CDR1 SGHTA, CDR2 FQGNSA. The CDR3 loop reads CASSLDSGSETRGTQYF. CDR3 nucleotide sequence: TGTGCCAGCAGCTTAGATAGCGGGAGTGAAACTAGGGGAACCCAGTACTTC.

This chain uses TRBV6-2 or TRBV6-3 with TRBJ2-3; 14 bases are shared with TRBD2. The J segment lost 0 bases and the V segment lost 2 bases, leaving 10 bases of the junction unmatched. CDR1 and CDR2 from the germline V gene are MNHEY and SVGEGT. CDR3 length: 20 residues. CDR3 bases: TGTGCCAGCAGTTACGACGGGACTAGCGGGGGTTCCCGTAGCACAGATACGCAGTATTTT. It encodes CASSYDGTSGGSRSTDTQYF.

This chain uses TRBV20-1 with TRBJ2-7, with 8 positions matching TRBD1. This CDR3 comprises 13 residues. With 5 bases clipped from V and 0 bases from J, the junction kept 3 bases outside the gene matches. CDR1 DFQATT and CDR2 SNEGSKA come from the germline V gene (reference sequence). CDR3 coding DNA: TGCAGTGCTCAGGACAGGGCCTCCTACGAGCAGTACTTC. Translation gives CSAQDRASYEQYF.

The chain employs TRBV7-2 and TRBJ2-1; maybe TRBD2 (6 bases). The CDR3 runs to 17 residues. Between the trimmed V and J ends, which lost 2 bases and 0 bases, there was a span of 14 bases. The germline CDR1 and CDR2 sequences are SGHTA and FQGNSA. The CDR3 DNA follows: TGTGCCAGCAGCTTATCCGGTAGGCGGGGCTCCTACAATGAGCAGTTCTTC. This gives the protein CASSLSGRRGSYNEQFF.

The chain carries TRBV12-3 or TRBV12-4 and TRBJ2-7; possibly TRBD2 for D (5 bases). CDR3 length equals 14 residues. The V end was cut by 5 bases, the J end by 3 bases, with 14 bases between. The CDR3 reads CASSVTPGYYEQYF. CDR3 bases: TGTGCCAGCAGTGTGACACCGGGATACTACGAGCAGTACTTC.

The chain links TRBV4-3 to TRBJ1-2; D remains unclear. Trimming took off 0 bases at V and 8 bases at J, with 10 bases between the two ends. The germline gives CDR1 LGHNA, CDR2 YSLEER. The CDR3 is 13 amino acids. In DNA form, the CDR3 reads TGCGCCAGCAGCCAAGATCGGTCAGTAGGCTACACCTTC. Encoded protein: CASSQDRSVGYTF.